This paragraph reports one TCR beta chain. Its antigen is unknown. V lost 2 bases to trimming and J lost 7 bases, with 5 bases between them. The germline V gene encodes CDR1 GTSNPN and CDR2 SVGIG (reference sequence). This CDR3 comprises 10 residues. This record comes from a study of somatic mutations in cytotoxic T cells in rheumatoid arthritis. Study as a whole: Sorted by flow to nearly 100% purity were some V beta antibody-stained T-cell populations, including V beta1+ cells sequenced for TCRB.

Study-level points and caveats: Patients with rheumatoid arthritis did not differ significantly from age-matched healthy controls in CD8+ T-cell clonality.

Assay used: immunoSEQ multiplex PCR; TCRdb lists only in-frame clones, some missing. The table shows around 15,000 clones, with roughly 72% occurring only once. Researchers isolated CD4+ and CD8+ cells by positive magnetic bead selection and then checked their purity by flow cytometry. Specimen: CD8+ T cells sorted from blood. The receptor's source is an adult with rheumatoid arthritis. The chain combines TRBV30 with TRBJ1-2; D unclear. CDR3 loop: CAWSKGGYTF. The CDR3 nucleotides read TGTGCCTGGAGTAAGGGTGGCTACACCTTC.